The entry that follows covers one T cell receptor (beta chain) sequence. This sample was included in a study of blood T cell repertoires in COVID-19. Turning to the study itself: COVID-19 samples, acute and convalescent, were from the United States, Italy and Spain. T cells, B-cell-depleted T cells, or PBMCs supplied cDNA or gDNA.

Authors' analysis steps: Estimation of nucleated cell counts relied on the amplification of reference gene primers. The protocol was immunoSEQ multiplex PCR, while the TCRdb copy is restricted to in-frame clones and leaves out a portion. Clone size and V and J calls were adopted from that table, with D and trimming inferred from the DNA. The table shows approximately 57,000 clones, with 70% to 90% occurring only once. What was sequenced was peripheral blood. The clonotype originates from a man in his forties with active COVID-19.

This CDR3 reads CATSRLKQGGAGTQYF. The CDR3 DNA reads TGTGCCACCAGCAGACTCAAACAGGGGGGGGCAGGGACCCAGTACTTC. This rearrangement joins TRBV15 to TRBJ2-5; possible D gene TRBD1, 8 bases. CDR1 is LNHNV, CDR2 YYDKDF, per germline (reference sequence). Trimming left V 2 bases short and J 7 bases short, with 20 bases between. The CDR3 has 16 residues.